The TCR beta chain under discussion was sequenced for a study of vaccination effects on CD4 cells after COVID-19. Across the whole study: Participants were vaccinated with two doses of either the BNT162b2 or mRNA-1273 vaccine. Study-level points and caveats: Common cold coronaviruses were cross-recognized by only 1 of 255 vaccine-induced clones in healthy vaccinees. No early post-infection timepoints were available in the study, which also included few convalescent patients.

Expansion of antigen-specific CD4+ T cells with viral peptide pools was carried out by the ViraFEST assay before sequencing. Once cultured for 10 to 11 days, the cells underwent separation to obtain CD4+ T cells. Vaccine recipients lacked prior SARS-CoV-2 infection and had negative nucleocapsid antibodies. The authors exchanged half the medium for IL-2 medium on days 3 and 7. Between the trimmed V and J ends, which lost 5 bases and 5 bases, there was a span of 12 bases. There are 14 residues in the CDR3. CDR1 and CDR2 from the germline V gene are SEHNR and FQNEAQ (reference sequence). Assay used: immunoSEQ multiplex PCR; TCRdb lists only in-frame clones, some missing. In the table there are fewer than 55,000 clones, just under 80% of which are singletons. Points on this clone: Its target is unknown.

The V call is TRBV7-9, the J call TRBJ2-2; D is ambiguous. This sequence originates from a human donor who received a COVID-19 vaccine. The material was CD4+ T cells from PBMCs cultured with HCoV-OC43 spike peptides, obtained before COVID-19 vaccination. Specified subset: HCoV-OC43 spike overlapping peptide pool stimulation. The CDR3 reads CASSPWGRTGELFF. For the CDR3, the DNA is TGTGCCAGCAGCCCTTGGGGTAGGACCGGGGAGCTGTTTTTT.